In this sample, the clone carrying this TCR beta chain turned up many times. Trimming stripped 0 bases from V and 5 bases from J, with 12 bases between. CDR3 size: 14 residues. From germline, CDR1 is DFQATT and CDR2 SNEGSKA (reference sequence). TCRdb passed the RT-PCR reads through MiXCR, listing each CDR3 protein once. The sample includes about 680,000 distinct CDR3 sequences, 11% to 15% of them seen just once. The chain joins TRBV20-1 to TRBJ2-3; either TRBD1 or TRBD2 may fit D (5 bases each). The clonotype was recovered from a female donor in good health, serving as a healthy control. The sequenced sample was memory CD4+ T cells from blood. The CDR3 spells CSARDASGGDTQYF. The CDR3 bases are TGCAGTGCTAGAGATGCTAGTGGGGGAGATACGCAGTATTTT.